The 32 T cell receptor beta chains reported below all come from one sample, sequenced in a study of technical replicates of blood from a few donors. Assay used: immunoSEQ multiplex PCR; TCRdb lists only in-frame clones, some missing. This sample has about 81,000 clones, with roughly 96% found just once. Specimen: T cells isolated from PBMCs. All receptors derive from a human donor in good health.

This chain links TRBV11-1 with TRBJ1-5; 7 nucleotides line up with TRBD1. Trimming cost V 3 bases and J 6 bases; bases outside gene matches: 8. CDR1 and CDR2 (germline): SGHAT, FQDESV (reference sequence). The CDR3 spans 15 residues. DNA for the CDR3: TGTGCCAGCAGCTTGGGGCAGGGGGAAGGTCAGCCCCAGCATTTT. This encodes CASSLGQGEGQPQHF.

The CDR3 DNA reads TGTGCCAGTAGTATCGGTCGGGCAGGAGGTGCAGATACGCAGTATTTT. It yields the protein CASSIGRAGGADTQYF. This chain joins TRBV19 and TRBJ2-3; TRBD2 is a possible D gene (5 bases). Germline V gene sequence: CDR1 LNHDA, CDR2 SQIVND (reference sequence). Trimming took off 3 bases at V and 4 bases at J, with 17 bases between the two ends. The CDR3 runs to 16 residues.

The chain joins TRBV10-1 to TRBJ2-7, with D unresolved. Trimming pared 3 bases from V and 5 bases from J, leaving 14 bases between. The length of the CDR3 is 14 residues. Germline assignment: CDR1 WNHNN and CDR2 SYGVQD (reference sequence). The chain's CDR3 is CASSDTPVGDEQYF. The CDR3 DNA follows: TGCGCCAGCAGTGATACCCCAGTAGGAGACGAGCAGTACTTC.

V usage is TRBV28 and J usage is TRBJ2-7; no firm D call. Trimming shortened V by 6 bases and J by 0 bases, and 9 bases separated the two germline ends. The CDR3 extends over 13 amino acids. CDR1 is MDHEN, CDR2 SYDVKM, per germline. The CDR3 loop reads CASRWPSSYEQYF. The CDR3 bases are TGTGCCAGCAGGTGGCCTAGCTCCTACGAGCAGTACTTC.

V is TRBV7-6 and J is TRBJ1-1, with 9 bases aligning to TRBD1. Trimming took 1 base from V and 9 from J; bases not matched to a gene: 9. Germline CDR1 is SGHVS and CDR2 is FNYEAQ. The CDR3 runs to 15 residues. CDR3 protein: CASSLGAGQGGKAFF. In DNA, the CDR3 is TGTGCCAGCAGCTTAGGCGCGGGACAGGGTGGGAAAGCTTTCTTT. The full variable domain, completed using reference TRBV7-6 and TRBJ1-1, is GAGVSQSPRYKVTKRGQDVALRCDPISGHVSLYWYRQALGQGPEFLTYFNYEAQQDKSGLPNDRFSAERPEGSISTLTIQRTEQRDSAMYRCASSLGAGQGGKAFFGQGTRLTVV.

The chain joins TRBV2 to TRBJ1-3, with no clear D. V was trimmed by 4 bases and J by 2 bases, leaving 9 bases between them. CDR3 length: 14 residues. From germline, CDR1 is SNHLY and CDR2 FYNNEI. This chain's CDR3 is CASSASATGNTIYF. CDR3 nucleotide sequence: TGTGCCAGCAGTGCCAGTGCAACTGGAAACACCATATATTTT.

This clone was recorded a few times. This chain joins TRBV29-1 and TRBJ2-7; D possibly corresponds to TRBD2 (5 bases). This CDR3 is 12 amino acids long. Looked up from germline, CDR1 is SQVTM and CDR2 is ANQGSEA. Trimming left V 5 bases short and J 2 bases short, with 10 bases between. CDR3 protein: CSVPGLTYEQYF. As DNA, the CDR3 is TGCAGCGTTCCTGGACTTACCTACGAGCAGTACTTC.

This chain joins TRBV11-2 and TRBJ2-7; perhaps TRBD1 as D (5 bases). Germline lookup yields CDR1 SGHAT and CDR2 FQNNGV. This CDR3 comprises 16 residues. With 1 base removed from V and 7 bases from J, the gap between germline ends came to 20 bases. CDR3 coding DNA: TGTGCCAGCAGCTTAGGCCGTTTCCGGAGCTCAGGGGAGCAGTACTTC. Protein sequence: CASSLGRFRSSGEQYF.

This chain connects TRBV6-5 to TRBJ2-1; 10 nucleotides line up with TRBD2. The V and J ends lost 7 bases and 8 bases, in that order; junction bases with no gene match: 8. Germline V gene data show CDR1 as MNHEY and CDR2 as SVGAGI. The CDR3 has 14 amino acids. DNA of the CDR3: TGTGCCAGCAAAGGGTCTAGCGGGGGCGATGAGCAGTTCTTC. Its translation: CASKGSSGGDEQFF.

This rearrangement joins TRBV28 to TRBJ1-5; D possibly corresponds to TRBD1 (5 bases). V was cut by 5 bases and J by 8 bases, with 16 bases left in between. Germline lookup yields CDR1 MDHEN and CDR2 SYDVKM. The CDR3 sequence is 14 residues long. As DNA, the CDR3 is TGTGCCAGCAGTCTACATGGGGGGGTTAAGCCCCAGCATTTT. This sequence encodes CASSLHGGVKPQHF.

A single count supports this clone. The chain combines TRBV7-9 with TRBJ2-7; 7 bases line up with TRBD1. The J segment lost 2 bases and the V segment lost 5 bases, leaving 12 bases of the junction unmatched. The germline V gene encodes CDR1 SEHNR and CDR2 FQNEAQ (reference sequence). The CDR3 contains 16 residues. Here the CDR3 reads CASSQEMQGEPYEQYF. DNA for the CDR3: TGTGCCAGCAGCCAAGAGATGCAGGGGGAGCCCTACGAGCAGTACTTC.

The chain is built from TRBV4-1 and TRBJ2-2; TRBD2 aligns across 14 bases. Trimming took 2 bases from V and 4 from J; bases not matched to a gene: 3. The CDR3 has 17 amino acids. The germline CDR1 and CDR2 sequences are MGHRA and YSYEKL. The CDR3 reads CASSQLGTSGSTGELFF. CDR3 coding DNA: TGCGCCAGCAGCCAACTGGGGACTAGCGGGAGCACCGGGGAGCTGTTTTTT.

The J gene is TRBJ2-5, the V gene TRBV19; 12 nucleotides agree with TRBD1. Germline V gene data show CDR1 as LNHDA and CDR2 as SQIVND (reference sequence). This CDR3 spans 16 amino acids. The V and J ends lost 8 bases and 4 bases, in that order; junction bases with no gene match: 11. The CDR3 DNA is TGTGCCAGTGGGAGCCCGGGACAGGGGGCAGGAGAGACCCAGTACTTC. Encoded protein: CASGSPGQGAGETQYF.

The gene calls are TRBV6-4 and TRBJ1-1; 12 nucleotides align to TRBD1. The trim removed 2 bases at V and 3 bases at J, leaving 1 base unmatched. In germline, CDR1 is MRHNA, CDR2 SNTAGT. The CDR3 extends over 15 amino acids. CDR3 bases: TGTGCCAGCAGTGACGGGACAGGGGGCCACACTGAAGCTTTCTTT. Its translation is CASSDGTGGHTEAFF.

The CDR3: CASSPSQGYYGYTF. CDR3 coding DNA: TGTGCCAGCTCACCAAGCCAGGGGTACTATGGCTACACCTTC. The chain employs TRBV18 and TRBJ1-2; possible D gene TRBD1, 6 bases. Per germline, CDR1 KGHSH and CDR2 LQKENI. Trimming cost V 2 bases and J 3 bases, with 10 bases left between them. The CDR3 loop spans 14 amino acids.

V usage is TRBV7-9 and J usage is TRBJ2-1; the match to TRBD2 covers 8 bases. Looked up from germline, CDR1 is SEHNR and CDR2 is FQNEAQ (reference sequence). The trim removed 1 base at V and 7 bases at J, leaving 6 bases unmatched. The CDR3 runs 15 residues. The CDR3 sequence is CASSLGAGGDNEQFF. CDR3 bases: TGTGCCAGCAGCTTAGGGGCGGGAGGAGATAATGAGCAGTTCTTC.

The chain carries TRBV5-8 and TRBJ1-5, with a tentative D call TRBD1 (6 bases). Germline V lookup: CDR1 SGHTS, CDR2 YDEGEE. Between the trimmed V and J ends, which lost 0 bases and 0 bases, there was a span of 7 bases. This CDR3 contains 15 residues. Written as DNA, the CDR3 is TGTGCCAGCAGCTTGGACAGGGCTAGCAATCAGCCCCAGCATTTT. Translation gives CASSLDRASNQPQHF.

The genes are TRBV28 and TRBJ1-2; D may be TRBD1 (6 bases). V was cut by 4 bases and J by 5 bases, with 11 bases left in between. Germline CDR1 MDHEN, CDR2 SYDVKM. The CDR3 runs to 13 residues. The CDR3 nucleotides are TGTGCCAGCAGTTCGCGACAGGTATATGGCTACACCTTC. This sequence encodes CASSSRQVYGYTF.

This rearrangement joins TRBV5-1 to TRBJ1-1; 11 positions match TRBD1. This CDR3 is 14 amino acids long. The junction had 2 bases not matched to a gene; V was cut back by 4 bases and J by 3 bases. CDR1 and CDR2 (germline): SGHRS, YFSETQ. CDR3 bases: TGCGCCAGCAGCCCGGGACAGGGGGACACTGAAGCTTTCTTT. Protein sequence: CASSPGQGDTEAFF.

The V call is TRBV28, the J call TRBJ1-2, with D unclear. The CDR3 totals 15 residues. Germline CDR1 and CDR2: MDHEN and SYDVKM. The germline V and J ends were trimmed by 1 base and 4 bases, with 13 bases remaining between them. The CDR3 nucleotides are TGTGCCAGCAGTTTATTTGCGGGGTGGGGCTATGGCTACACCTTC. Residues: CASSLFAGWGYGYTF.

V gene TRBV7-9 combines with J gene TRBJ1-5; no reliable D call. V lost 1 base and J lost 9, with 7 bases in between. Germline-derived CDR1 and CDR2 are SEHNR and FQNEAQ (reference sequence). There are 12 residues in the CDR3. CDR3 sequence (DNA): TGTGCCAGCAGCTTAGAGTCGCGGCCCCAGCATTTT. It codes for CASSLESRPQHF.

V usage is TRBV4-2 and J usage is TRBJ1-2, with D tentatively TRBD1 (6 bases). V was shortened by 4 bases and J by 3 bases, with 18 bases between the two germline ends. From germline, CDR1 is LGHNA and CDR2 YNFKEQ. CDR3 length equals 16 residues. The CDR3 spells CASSLILRGGDYGYTF. DNA of the CDR3: TGTGCCAGCAGCCTTATACTCAGGGGAGGGGACTATGGCTACACCTTC.

The chain joins TRBV5-4 to TRBJ2-6; perhaps TRBD1 as D (6 bases). The CDR3 runs 15 residues. CDR1 is SGHNT, CDR2 YYREEE, per germline (reference sequence). The ends were cut back, 2 bases at V and 1 base at J, with 7 bases in the middle. CDR3 in amino acids: CASSFTGSGANVLTF. The CDR3 DNA follows: TGTGCCAGCAGCTTTACAGGGTCTGGGGCCAACGTCCTGACTTTC.

V usage is TRBV25-1 and J usage is TRBJ2-6; no definite D call. Between the trimmed V and J ends, which lost 6 bases and 0 bases, there was a span of 15 bases. The CDR3 extends over 17 amino acids. Looked up from germline, CDR1 is MGHDK and CDR2 is SYGVNS. CDR3 nucleotide sequence: TGTGCCAGCAGCAAATCCCCCACGAGCTCTGGGGCCAACGTCCTGACTTTC. Protein sequence: CASSKSPTSSGANVLTF.

This chain connects TRBV4-1 to TRBJ1-2; weak D call: TRBD1 (5 bases). This CDR3 has 12 residues. CDR1 and CDR2 from the germline V gene are MGHRA and YSYEKL. V was pared by 1 base and J by 8 bases, with 8 bases between. The CDR3 here is CASSQAGDGYTF. CDR3 DNA sequence: TGCGCCAGCAGCCAAGCGGGGGACGGCTACACCTTC.

The V call is TRBV5-1, the J call TRBJ1-1; 8 positions match TRBD1. Trimming cost V 0 bases and J 5 bases; bases outside gene matches: 9. Germline V lookup: CDR1 SGHRS, CDR2 YFSETQ. CDR3 size: 16 residues. The CDR3 loop is CASSLGARQGRTEAFF. The CDR3 bases are TGCGCCAGCAGCTTGGGGGCACGACAGGGGAGAACTGAAGCTTTCTTT.

This chain connects TRBV7-2 to TRBJ1-6, with D possibly TRBD1 on 6 matching bases. CDR1 is SGHTA, CDR2 FQGNSA, per germline. V dropped 1 base and J dropped 10 bases, with 11 bases sitting between them. The CDR3 is 14 residues long. The CDR3 reads CASSLEQGGSPLHF. DNA for the CDR3: TGTGCCAGCAGCTTAGAACAGGGCGGATCACCCCTCCACTTT.

The V and J genes are TRBV6-5 and TRBJ2-5, with TRBD2 matching over 13 bases. V gave up 0 bases and J gave up 12 bases; unmatched junction bases: 10. This CDR3 comprises 16 residues. The V gene's germline CDR1 is MNHEY and CDR2 SVGAGI. This CDR3 is CASSYSPEGLAGLKYF. The CDR3 DNA reads as TGTGCCAGCAGTTACTCACCCGAGGGACTAGCGGGATTAAAGTACTTC.

This rearrangement joins TRBV10-1 to TRBJ1-1; TRBD1 aligns across 7 bases. V was pared by 5 bases and J by 4 bases, with 7 bases of the junction left unmatched. Germline V gene lookup returns CDR1 WNHNN and CDR2 SYGVQD (reference sequence). CDR3 length: 14 amino acids. This chain's CDR3 is CASSLDRRGTEAFF. CDR3 coding DNA: TGCGCCAGCAGTCTGGACAGGAGGGGCACTGAAGCTTTCTTT.

The rearrangement links TRBV11-2 to TRBJ1-1; no firm D call. The CDR3 is 15 amino acids. Germline values: CDR1 SGHAT, CDR2 FQNNGV. With 0 bases removed from V and 6 bases from J, the gap between germline ends came to 14 bases. The CDR3 is CASSLDPVPVAEAFF. CDR3 sequence (DNA): TGTGCCAGCAGCTTAGACCCCGTCCCCGTCGCTGAAGCTTTCTTT.

In DNA, the CDR3 is TGTGCCAGCAGCTTACGTGGGAGTTACAATGAGCAGTTCTTC. Residues: CASSLRGSYNEQFF. The chain recombines TRBV11-3 with TRBJ2-1, with a tentative D call TRBD2 (5 bases). The CDR3 has 14 residues. Germline CDR1 and CDR2: SGHNT and YENEEA. V was clipped by 2 bases and J by 4 bases, with 9 bases between them.

The V and J genes are TRBV7-6 and TRBJ1-1; D is possibly TRBD1 (6 bases). Germline V lookup: CDR1 SGHVS, CDR2 FNYEAQ. Trimming took off 1 base at V and 5 bases at J, with 20 bases between the two ends. The CDR3 sequence is 17 residues long. The CDR3 nucleotides are TGTGCCAGCAGCTTAGTTGGATCGGGGTGGGGGCAGACTGAAGCTTTCTTT. Residues: CASSLVGSGWGQTEAFF.